These T cell receptor beta chains were read from a single sample in a study of shared clonotypes between healthy human individuals. TCRdb's table, derived via immunoSEQ multiplex PCR, lists solely in-frame clones and lacks some. The table has 2 million to 2.5 million clones, approximately 90% seen once. Sequenced sample: naive CD4+ T cells from PBMCs. The receptors originated from a man younger than 30 in good health. Some clones in this sample may be carry-over from other donors' samples. The CDR3 runs from the conserved cysteine through the conserved F or W. D genes are given only for firm matches. Clone size is stated in some rows and not others, as once, few, many or a class when expanded.

d_gene: NA
abundance: once
j_gene: TRBJ2-1
v_gene: TRBV4-1
CDR3aa: CASSLPGWVDNEQFF
CDR3nt: TGCGCCAGCAGCCTACCGGGTTGGGTGGACAATGAGCAGTTCTTC

d_gene: NA
abundance: once
j_gene: TRBJ2-3
v_gene: TRBV7-9
CDR3aa: CASSLNIPWAQYF
CDR3nt: TGTGCCAGCAGCTTAAACATCCCATGGGCGCAGTATTTT

d_gene: TRBD1
abundance: NA
j_gene: TRBJ2-5
v_gene: TRBV11-3
CDR3aa: CASSYGTGTHQETQYF
CDR3nt: TGTGCCAGCAGCTACGGGACAGGGACCCACCAAGAGACCCAGTACTTC

d_gene: TRBD2
abundance: NA
j_gene: TRBJ2-1
v_gene: TRBV27
CDR3aa: CASSPSGRGENEQFF
CDR3nt: TGTGCCAGCAGCCCGAGCGGGAGAGGTGAGAATGAGCAGTTCTTC

d_gene: NA
abundance: NA
j_gene: TRBJ1-1
v_gene: TRBV5-8
CDR3aa: CASSSAQNTEAFF
CDR3nt: TGTGCCAGCAGCTCCGCCCAGAACACTGAAGCTTTCTTT

d_gene: NA
abundance: NA
j_gene: TRBJ1-5
v_gene: TRBV21-1
CDR3aa: CASSMPQVPNQPQHF
CDR3nt: TGTGCCAGCAGCATGCCCCAGGTTCCCAATCAGCCCCAGCATTTT

d_gene: NA
abundance: NA
j_gene: TRBJ1-1
v_gene: TRBV6-6
CDR3aa: CASSGRGRDTEAFF
CDR3nt: TGTGCCAGCAGTGGCAGGGGACGGGACACTGAAGCTTTCTTT

d_gene: NA
abundance: NA
j_gene: TRBJ2-6
v_gene: TRBV21-1
CDR3aa: CATQIRDRGFGANVLTF
CDR3nt: TGTGCCACCCAAATCCGGGACAGGGGTTTTGGGGCCAACGTCCTGACTTTC

d_gene: NA
abundance: NA
j_gene: TRBJ2-1
v_gene: TRBV18
CDR3aa: CASSQNSIPYNEQFF
CDR3nt: TGTGCCAGCTCCCAAAATAGCATCCCCTACAATGAGCAGTTCTTC

d_gene: TRBD1
abundance: NA
j_gene: TRBJ1-1
v_gene: TRBV5-1
CDR3aa: CASSFRDRGTEAFF
CDR3nt: TGCGCCAGCAGCTTCCGGGACAGGGGCACTGAAGCTTTCTTT

d_gene: NA
abundance: NA
j_gene: TRBJ2-3
v_gene: TRBV5-1
CDR3aa: CASSLDSGGVDTQYF
CDR3nt: TGCGCCAGCAGCTTGGATTCAGGGGGGGTAGATACGCAGTATTTT

d_gene: NA
abundance: NA
j_gene: TRBJ2-2
v_gene: TRBV6-4
CDR3aa: CASKPSPTAGELFF
CDR3nt: TGTGCCAGCAAGCCGTCCCCGACGGCCGGGGAGCTGTTTTTT

d_gene: NA
abundance: NA
j_gene: TRBJ2-7
v_gene: TRBV7-9
CDR3aa: CASSSGASRGYEQYF
CDR3nt: TGTGCCAGCAGCTCGGGAGCCAGCCGAGGCTACGAGCAGTACTTC

d_gene: NA
abundance: NA
j_gene: TRBJ2-7
v_gene: TRBV7-8
CDR3aa: CASSPGDSSLEQYF
CDR3nt: TGTGCCAGCAGCCCGGGGGACAGCTCACTTGAGCAGTACTTC

d_gene: NA
abundance: NA
j_gene: TRBJ2-1
v_gene: TRBV7-3
CDR3aa: CASSFRSGDYNEQFF
CDR3nt: TGTGCCAGCAGCTTTCGTAGCGGAGACTACAATGAGCAGTTCTTC

d_gene: NA
abundance: NA
j_gene: TRBJ2-5
v_gene: TRBV11-3
CDR3aa: CASSFQGGETQYF
CDR3nt: TGTGCCAGCAGCTTCCAGGGGGGAGAGACCCAGTACTTC

d_gene: NA
abundance: NA
j_gene: TRBJ2-5
v_gene: TRBV28
CDR3aa: CASSLYRSGETQYF
CDR3nt: TGTGCCAGCAGTTTATACAGGTCGGGAGAGACCCAGTACTTC

d_gene: TRBD2
abundance: NA
j_gene: TRBJ2-3
v_gene: TRBV7-9
CDR3aa: CASSPRASGPTDTQYF
CDR3nt: TGTGCCAGCAGCCCCCGCGCTAGCGGGCCAACAGATACGCAGTATTTT

d_gene: NA
abundance: NA
j_gene: TRBJ2-2
v_gene: TRBV7-3
CDR3aa: CASSLTQAVENTGELFF
CDR3nt: TGTGCCAGCAGCTTAACGCAAGCGGTTGAGAACACCGGGGAGCTGTTTTTT

d_gene: TRBD2
abundance: NA
j_gene: TRBJ2-7
v_gene: TRBV7-6
CDR3aa: CASSHPDSGVREQYF
CDR3nt: TGTGCCAGCAGCCATCCCGACAGCGGGGTACGCGAGCAGTACTTC

d_gene: TRBD1
abundance: NA
j_gene: TRBJ1-2
v_gene: TRBV28
CDR3aa: CASSRQGIYGYTF
CDR3nt: TGTGCCAGCAGTCGACAGGGTATCTATGGCTACACCTTC

d_gene: TRBD1
abundance: NA
j_gene: TRBJ2-7
v_gene: TRBV10-1
CDR3aa: CATGTGSEQYF
CDR3nt: TGCGCCACCGGGACAGGGTCCGAGCAGTACTTC

d_gene: NA
abundance: NA
j_gene: TRBJ1-2
v_gene: TRBV27
CDR3aa: CASSFSRKTGSWPFGYTF
CDR3nt: TGTGCCAGCAGTTTTTCCCGAAAGACAGGCTCGTGGCCTTTTGGCTACACCTTC

d_gene: NA
abundance: NA
j_gene: TRBJ2-1
v_gene: TRBV28
CDR3aa: CASTGQINNEQFF
CDR3nt: TGTGCCAGCACTGGACAGATAAACAATGAGCAGTTCTTC

d_gene: TRBD1
abundance: NA
j_gene: TRBJ2-7
v_gene: TRBV18
CDR3aa: CASSRDSNSYEQYF
CDR3nt: TGTGCCAGCTCACGGGACAGCAACTCCTACGAGCAGTACTTC

d_gene: NA
abundance: NA
j_gene: TRBJ2-3
v_gene: TRBV27
CDR3aa: CASSLGLGLNTDTQYF
CDR3nt: TGTGCCAGCAGTTTAGGGCTAGGTCTAAACACAGATACGCAGTATTTT

d_gene: TRBD1
abundance: NA
j_gene: TRBJ2-3
v_gene: TRBV6-4
CDR3aa: CASRSRQGATDTQYF
CDR3nt: TGTGCCAGCAGATCTAGACAGGGGGCAACAGATACGCAGTATTTT

d_gene: NA
abundance: NA
j_gene: TRBJ2-7
v_gene: TRBV18
CDR3aa: CASSPAAYEQYF
CDR3nt: TGTGCCAGCTCACCTGCAGCCTACGAGCAGTACTTC

d_gene: NA
abundance: NA
j_gene: TRBJ2-1
v_gene: TRBV29-1
CDR3aa: CSGKAVKGLEGDEQFF
CDR3nt: TGCAGCGGAAAGGCAGTAAAAGGGCTTGAGGGCGATGAGCAGTTCTTC

d_gene: TRBD1
abundance: once
j_gene: TRBJ2-7
v_gene: TRBV7-3
CDR3aa: CASSKRTGPDEQYF
CDR3nt: TGTGCCAGCAGCAAAAGGACAGGGCCGGACGAGCAGTACTTC

d_gene: NA
abundance: NA
j_gene: TRBJ2-1
v_gene: TRBV9
CDR3aa: CASSVEVLVGRNEQFF
CDR3nt: TGTGCCAGCAGCGTAGAGGTCTTGGTTGGGCGCAATGAGCAGTTCTTC

d_gene: NA
abundance: NA
j_gene: TRBJ2-1
v_gene: TRBV4-1
CDR3aa: CASSQGENSYNEQFF
CDR3nt: TGCGCCAGCAGCCAAGGCGAGAATTCCTACAATGAGCAGTTCTTC

d_gene: NA
abundance: NA
j_gene: TRBJ1-1
v_gene: TRBV18
CDR3aa: CASSPGRRGLTEAFF
CDR3nt: TGTGCCAGCTCACCAGGGCGGCGGGGTCTCACTGAAGCTTTCTTT

d_gene: TRBD2
abundance: NA
j_gene: TRBJ2-1
v_gene: TRBV7-3
CDR3aa: CASSLRVAGDNEQFF
CDR3nt: TGTGCCAGCAGCTTACGGGTAGCGGGAGACAATGAGCAGTTCTTC

d_gene: NA
abundance: NA
j_gene: TRBJ1-6
v_gene: TRBV25-1
CDR3aa: CASSRQNYNSPLHF
CDR3nt: TGTGCCAGCAGTCGACAGAACTATAATTCACCCCTCCACTTT

d_gene: NA
abundance: NA
j_gene: TRBJ2-1
v_gene: TRBV5-1
CDR3aa: CASSFLYNEQFF
CDR3nt: TGCGCCAGCAGCTTCCTGTACAATGAGCAGTTCTTC

d_gene: TRBD1
abundance: NA
j_gene: TRBJ2-7
v_gene: TRBV6-1
CDR3aa: CASISSRGLTYEQYF
CDR3nt: TGTGCCAGCATATCGAGCAGGGGGCTTACCTACGAGCAGTACTTC

d_gene: NA
abundance: few
j_gene: TRBJ1-3
v_gene: TRBV5-1
CDR3aa: CASSLDGSGNTIYF
CDR3nt: TGCGCCAGCAGCTTGGATGGCTCTGGAAACACCATATATTTT

d_gene: NA
abundance: NA
j_gene: TRBJ2-5
v_gene: TRBV6-1
CDR3aa: CASSERRQETQYF
CDR3nt: TGTGCCAGCAGTGAGAGACGTCAAGAGACCCAGTACTTC

d_gene: NA
abundance: NA
j_gene: TRBJ2-2
v_gene: TRBV7-3
CDR3aa: CASSLRQGRTGELFF
CDR3nt: TGTGCCAGCAGCTTAAGGCAGGGGAGGACCGGGGAGCTGTTTTTT

d_gene: TRBD2
abundance: NA
j_gene: TRBJ2-1
v_gene: TRBV18
CDR3aa: CASSPAASGSYYNEQFF
CDR3nt: TGTGCCAGCTCACCAGCCGCTAGCGGGTCCTACTACAATGAGCAGTTCTTC

d_gene: NA
abundance: NA
j_gene: TRBJ1-2
v_gene: TRBV4-3
CDR3aa: CASSQDQGNYGYTF
CDR3nt: TGCGCCAGCAGCCAAGATCAGGGAAACTATGGCTACACCTTC

d_gene: NA
abundance: NA
j_gene: TRBJ2-5
v_gene: TRBV11-2
CDR3aa: CASSLGTEGETQYF
CDR3nt: TGTGCCAGCAGCTTAGGGACGGAAGGAGAGACCCAGTACTTC

d_gene: TRBD2
abundance: NA
j_gene: TRBJ2-1
v_gene: TRBV5-1
CDR3aa: CASSPRTSNHNEQFF
CDR3nt: TGCGCCAGCAGCCCGCGGACTAGTAATCACAATGAGCAGTTCTTC

d_gene: TRBD1
abundance: NA
j_gene: TRBJ1-2
v_gene: TRBV6-5
CDR3aa: CASSRGTGDGGGYTF
CDR3nt: TGTGCCAGCAGTAGGGGAACAGGGGATGGAGGTGGCTACACCTTC

d_gene: NA
abundance: NA
j_gene: TRBJ1-6
v_gene: TRBV5-4
CDR3aa: CASSSPQGDSPLHF
CDR3nt: TGTGCCAGCAGCTCCCCACAGGGAGATTCACCCCTCCACTTT

d_gene: NA
abundance: NA
j_gene: TRBJ2-7
v_gene: TRBV7-5
CDR3aa: CVRSLHRDGSYEQYF
CDR3nt: TGTGTCAGAAGCCTTCATCGGGACGGCTCCTACGAGCAGTACTTC

d_gene: TRBD1
abundance: NA
j_gene: TRBJ2-5
v_gene: TRBV5-1
CDR3aa: CASSPGDRDFQETQYF
CDR3nt: TGCGCCAGCAGCCCTGGGGACAGGGATTTTCAAGAGACCCAGTACTTC

d_gene: NA
abundance: NA
j_gene: TRBJ2-1
v_gene: TRBV7-9
CDR3aa: CANSPSGSYNEQFF
CDR3nt: TGTGCCAATTCACCGTCGGGCTCCTACAATGAGCAGTTCTTC

d_gene: NA
abundance: NA
j_gene: TRBJ2-1
v_gene: TRBV5-1
CDR3aa: CASSLIGDSYNEQFF
CDR3nt: TGCGCCAGCAGCTTGATCGGGGATTCCTACAATGAGCAGTTCTTC

d_gene: NA
abundance: NA
j_gene: TRBJ2-7
v_gene: TRBV11-2
CDR3aa: CASSLDGNEQYF
CDR3nt: TGTGCCAGCAGCTTAGATGGGAACGAGCAGTACTTC

d_gene: NA
abundance: NA
j_gene: TRBJ2-1
v_gene: TRBV14
CDR3aa: CASSRHIRYNEQFF
CDR3nt: TGTGCCAGCAGCCGACACATACGGTACAATGAGCAGTTCTTC

d_gene: TRBD2
abundance: NA
j_gene: TRBJ2-7
v_gene: TRBV7-2
CDR3aa: CASSEGTSGRYEQYF
CDR3nt: TGTGCCAGCAGCGAAGGGACTAGCGGGAGGTACGAGCAGTACTTC

d_gene: TRBD2
abundance: once
j_gene: TRBJ2-5
v_gene: TRBV7-6
CDR3aa: CASGSYGGAQYF
CDR3nt: TGTGCCAGCGGTTCGTATGGGGGGGCCCAGTACTTC